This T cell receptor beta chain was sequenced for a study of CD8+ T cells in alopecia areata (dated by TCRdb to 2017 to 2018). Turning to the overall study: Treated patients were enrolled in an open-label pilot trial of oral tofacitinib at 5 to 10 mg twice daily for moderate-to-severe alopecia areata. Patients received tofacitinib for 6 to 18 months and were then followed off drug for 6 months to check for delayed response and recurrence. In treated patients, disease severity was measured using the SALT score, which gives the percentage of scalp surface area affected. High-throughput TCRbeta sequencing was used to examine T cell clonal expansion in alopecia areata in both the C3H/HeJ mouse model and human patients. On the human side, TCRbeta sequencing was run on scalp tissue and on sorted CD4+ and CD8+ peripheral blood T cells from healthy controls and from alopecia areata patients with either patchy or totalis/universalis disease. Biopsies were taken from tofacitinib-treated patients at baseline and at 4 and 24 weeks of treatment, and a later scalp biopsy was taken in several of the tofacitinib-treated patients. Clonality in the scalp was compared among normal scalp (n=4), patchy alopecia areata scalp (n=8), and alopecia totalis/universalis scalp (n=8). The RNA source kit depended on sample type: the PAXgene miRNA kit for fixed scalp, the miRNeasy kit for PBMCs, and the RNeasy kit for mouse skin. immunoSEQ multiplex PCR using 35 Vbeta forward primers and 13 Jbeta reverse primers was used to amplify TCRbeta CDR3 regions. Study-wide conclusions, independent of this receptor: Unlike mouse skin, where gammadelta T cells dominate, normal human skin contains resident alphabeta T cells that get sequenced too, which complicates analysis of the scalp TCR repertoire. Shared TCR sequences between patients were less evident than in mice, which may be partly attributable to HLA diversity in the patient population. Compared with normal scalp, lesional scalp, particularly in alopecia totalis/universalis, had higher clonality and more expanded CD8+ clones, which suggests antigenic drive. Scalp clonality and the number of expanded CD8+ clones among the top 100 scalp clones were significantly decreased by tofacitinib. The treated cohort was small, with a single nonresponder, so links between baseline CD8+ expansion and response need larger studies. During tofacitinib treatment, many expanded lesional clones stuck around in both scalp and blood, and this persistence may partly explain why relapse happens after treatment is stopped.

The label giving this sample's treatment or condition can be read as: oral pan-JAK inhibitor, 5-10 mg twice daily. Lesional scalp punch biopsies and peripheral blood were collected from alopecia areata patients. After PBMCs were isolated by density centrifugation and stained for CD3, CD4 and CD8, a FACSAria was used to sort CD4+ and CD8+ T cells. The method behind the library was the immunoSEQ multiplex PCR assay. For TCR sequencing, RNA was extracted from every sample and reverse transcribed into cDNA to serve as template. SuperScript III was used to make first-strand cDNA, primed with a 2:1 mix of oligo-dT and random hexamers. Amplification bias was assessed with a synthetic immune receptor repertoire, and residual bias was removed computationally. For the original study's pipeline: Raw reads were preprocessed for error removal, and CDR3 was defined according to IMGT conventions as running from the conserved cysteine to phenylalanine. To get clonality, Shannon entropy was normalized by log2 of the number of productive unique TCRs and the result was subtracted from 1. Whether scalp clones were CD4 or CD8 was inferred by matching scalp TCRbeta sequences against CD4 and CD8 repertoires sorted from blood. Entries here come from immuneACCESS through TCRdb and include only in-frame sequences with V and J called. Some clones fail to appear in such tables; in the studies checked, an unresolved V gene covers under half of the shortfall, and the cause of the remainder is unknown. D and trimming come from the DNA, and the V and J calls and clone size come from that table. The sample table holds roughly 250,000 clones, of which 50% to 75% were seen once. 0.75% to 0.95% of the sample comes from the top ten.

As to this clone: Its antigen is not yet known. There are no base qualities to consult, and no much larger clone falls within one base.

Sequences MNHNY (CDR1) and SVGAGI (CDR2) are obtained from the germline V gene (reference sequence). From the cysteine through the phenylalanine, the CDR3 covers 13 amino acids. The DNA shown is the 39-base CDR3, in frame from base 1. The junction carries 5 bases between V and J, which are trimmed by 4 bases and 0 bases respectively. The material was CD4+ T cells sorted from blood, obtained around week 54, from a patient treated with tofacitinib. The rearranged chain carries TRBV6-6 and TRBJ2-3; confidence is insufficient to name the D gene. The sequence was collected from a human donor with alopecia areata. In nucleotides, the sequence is TGTGCCAGCAGTTCGGACAGCACAGATACGCAGTATTTT. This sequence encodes CASSSDSTDTQYF.